A single sample gave rise to the 22 T cell receptor beta chains below, sequenced in a study of blood T cell repertoires in COVID-19 (dated by TCRdb to 2018 to 2020). Library construction relied on the immunoSEQ multiplex PCR assay. Entries here come from immuneACCESS through TCRdb and include only in-frame sequences with V and J called. Some clones fail to appear in such tables; in the studies checked, an unresolved V gene covers under half of the shortfall, and the cause of the remainder is unknown. The sample profile shows more than 300,000 clones; about 88% of them were found once. The ten largest clones take up more than 0.95% of the sample. Sequenced input: PBMCs or T cells enriched from blood (not recorded which). The receptors originated from a woman aged 18-29 years who had recovered from COVID-19.

The rearrangement uses TRBV5-6 and TRBJ1-1; D unresolved. The V and J ends lost 1 base and 10 bases respectively, with 11 bases between them. Germline assignment: CDR1 SGHDT and CDR2 YYEEEE. The CDR3 runs 12 residues. The CDR3: CASSLLFGSAFF. The CDR3 DNA follows: TGTGCCAGCAGCTTGCTCTTCGGTTCAGCTTTCTTT.

The chain has TRBV28 and TRBJ1-5; 9 bases agree with TRBD1. Trimming removed 6 bases from V and 2 bases from J; junction bases left unmatched: 8. The CDR3 contains 16 residues. CDR1 MDHEN and CDR2 SYDVKM come from the germline V gene. The CDR3 nucleotides are TGTGCCAGCAGCACCATACAGGGGGCAGGCAATCAGCCCCAGCATTTT. This codes for CASSTIQGAGNQPQHF.

A single count supports this clone. This chain uses TRBV2 with TRBJ2-3, with D perhaps matching TRBD1 (6 bases). The V and J ends lost 11 bases and 2 bases respectively, with 17 bases between them. Germline V gene sequence: CDR1 SNHLY, CDR2 FYNNEI. The CDR3 totals 14 residues. Written as DNA, the CDR3 is TGTGCCTCAGAGTCAGGGGCATACACAGATACGCAGTATTTT. Encoded protein: CASESGAYTDTQYF.

This rearrangement joins TRBV7-3 to TRBJ1-1; D uncertain. Germline CDR1 and CDR2: SGHTA and FQGTGA. This CDR3 is 13 amino acids long. V lost 5 bases and J 5 bases, leaving 12 bases between the germline ends. In DNA form, the CDR3 reads TGTGCCAGCAGCCTTATCGGTGGTACTGAAGCTTTCTTT. Translated: CASSLIGGTEAFF. The complete variable domain, with remaining parts taken from reference TRBV7-3 and TRBJ1-1, reads GAGVSQTPSNKVTEKGKYVELRCDPISGHTALYWYRQSLGQGPEFLIYFQGTGAADDSGLPNDRFFAVRPEGSVSTLKIQRTERGDSAVYLCASSLIGGTEAFFGQGTRLTVV.

The chain recombines TRBV19 with TRBJ2-5, with TRBD1 matching over 7 bases. In germline, CDR1 is LNHDA, CDR2 SQIVND (reference sequence). V was clipped by 7 bases and J by 10 bases; unmatched bases: 3. The CDR3 totals 10 residues. The CDR3 loop reads CASTDRDQYF. CDR3 sequence (DNA): TGTGCCAGTACCGACAGGGACCAGTACTTC.

The rearrangement links TRBV6-2 or TRBV6-3 to TRBJ2-3; a possible D gene is TRBD1 (6 bases). CDR1 MNHEY and CDR2 SVGEGT come from the germline V gene. V was trimmed by 4 bases and J by 2 bases, leaving 16 bases between them. There are 16 residues in the CDR3. The CDR3 nucleotides read TGTGCCAGCAGTTCTATAGGACAGACAACCACAGATACGCAGTATTTT. Amino acids: CASSSIGQTTTDTQYF.

This sequence joins TRBV29-1 and TRBJ1-2; the D gene is possibly TRBD1 (5 bases). Germline assignment: CDR1 SQVTM and CDR2 ANQGSEA. Trimming shortened V by 4 bases and J by 0 bases, and 12 bases separated the two germline ends. CDR3 length equals 14 residues. CDR3 loop: CSVGGDGTNYGYTF. The CDR3 nucleotides read TGCAGCGTTGGGGGGGACGGCACTAACTATGGCTACACCTTC.

The chain has TRBV13 and TRBJ2-2; D may be TRBD2 (6 bases). In germline, CDR1 is PRHDT, CDR2 FYEKMQ (reference sequence). V dropped 1 base and J dropped 1 base, with 10 bases sitting between them. This CDR3 comprises 16 residues. The CDR3 sequence is CASSLAGGRNTGELFF. DNA of the CDR3: TGTGCCAGCAGCTTAGCCGGGGGTCGGAACACCGGGGAGCTGTTTTTT.

This clone was seen just once. V usage is TRBV11-3 and J usage is TRBJ2-1, with D perhaps TRBD1 (5 bases). CDR3 length: 14 amino acids. V was clipped by 5 bases and J by 4 bases, with 12 bases between them. The V gene's germline CDR1 is SGHNT and CDR2 YENEEA. CDR3 in amino acids: CASSPRQNYNEQFF. CDR3 in DNA: TGTGCCAGCAGCCCTCGACAGAATTACAATGAGCAGTTCTTC.

This sequence joins TRBV19 and TRBJ1-5; 9 bases are shared with TRBD1. Germline CDR1 LNHDA, CDR2 SQIVND (reference sequence). The CDR3 has 15 residues. V shed 7 bases, J shed 7 bases, and the junction held 11 bases outside the gene matches. The CDR3 sequence is CASKGWGQGDQPQHF. The CDR3 bases are TGTGCCAGTAAAGGGTGGGGACAGGGAGACCAGCCCCAGCATTTT.

The chain carries TRBV7-2 and TRBJ2-5, with D unresolved. The germline gives CDR1 SGHTA, CDR2 FQGNSA. CDR3 length equals 15 residues. The V end was cut by 3 bases, the J end by 5 bases, with 16 bases between. The CDR3 protein is CASSFDINKVETQYF. The CDR3 bases are TGTGCCAGCAGCTTCGACATCAACAAGGTGGAGACCCAGTACTTC.

The V call is TRBV19, the J call TRBJ1-4, with a tentative D call TRBD1 (6 bases). V gave up 5 bases and J gave up 6 bases, with 13 bases separating them. Germline loops: CDR1 LNHDA, CDR2 SQIVND (reference sequence). The length of the CDR3 is 14 residues. CDR3 nucleotide sequence: TGTGCCAGTAGTCCCCCGGACAGCCATGAAAAACTGTTTTTT. Its protein product is CASSPPDSHEKLFF.

This chain joins TRBV18 and TRBJ2-5, with 8 bases identical to TRBD1. CDR1 is KGHSH and CDR2 is LQKENI in the germline V gene. With V trimmed by 5 bases and J by 3 bases, 2 bases remained unmatched. The CDR3 contains 13 residues. In DNA, the CDR3 is TGTGCCAGCTCATCGACAGGGGAAGAGACCCAGTACTTC. This sequence encodes CASSSTGEETQYF.

The rearrangement joins TRBV4-1 to TRBJ1-6; 8 bases fit TRBD1. This CDR3 spans 15 amino acids. The germline V gene encodes CDR1 MGHRA and CDR2 YSYEKL. Unmatched junction bases numbered 8, after V lost 3 bases and J lost 10 bases. CDR3 protein: CASSQTAGQESPLHF. The CDR3 DNA follows: TGCGCCAGCAGCCAGACGGCGGGACAGGAATCACCCCTCCACTTT.

The chain uses TRBV5-1 and TRBJ1-1; 8 bases fit TRBD1. Trimming removed 3 bases from V and 3 bases from J; junction bases left unmatched: 7. Germline-derived CDR1 and CDR2 are SGHRS and YFSETQ. The CDR3 totals 15 residues. This CDR3 is CASSWGDRGHTEAFF. The CDR3 region has the DNA TGCGCCAGCAGCTGGGGAGACAGGGGCCACACTGAAGCTTTCTTT.

The rearrangement uses TRBV28 and TRBJ2-3; 12 positions agree with TRBD1. J lost 1 base, V lost 6 bases, and 23 bases had no gene match. This CDR3 is built from 22 residues. From germline, CDR1 is MDHEN and CDR2 SYDVKM. CDR3 protein: CASSPWKTRDRGRQVGTDTQYF. CDR3 nucleotides: TGTGCCAGCAGCCCCTGGAAAACCCGGGACAGGGGGCGCCAGGTCGGCACAGATACGCAGTATTTT.

The chain couples TRBV18 to TRBJ1-1; 7 bases are shared with TRBD1. CDR1 and CDR2 (germline): KGHSH, LQKENI. The CDR3 runs 16 residues. With 4 bases clipped from V and 2 bases from J, the junction kept 10 bases outside the gene matches. The CDR3 protein is CASSLPPTGFNTEAFF. DNA of the CDR3: TGTGCCAGCTCACTACCTCCGACAGGGTTTAACACTGAAGCTTTCTTT.

V and J are TRBV14 and TRBJ1-1, with TRBD1 as a possible D gene (5 bases). CDR1 is SGHDN and CDR2 is FVKESK in the germline V gene. The CDR3 is 16 amino acids. Trimming took 0 bases from V and 2 from J, leaving 13 bases between them. CDR3 DNA sequence: TGTGCCAGCAGCCAAGACGCAGGGAGGATAAACACTGAAGCTTTCTTT. It yields the protein CASSQDAGRINTEAFF.

The CDR3 DNA sequence: TGTGCCAGCAGCCACTTAGCGGGGGGCCTAAATACGCAGTATTTT. Translated, it gives CASSHLAGGLNTQYF. This chain links TRBV14 with TRBJ2-3; 10 nucleotides match TRBD2. This CDR3 is 15 amino acids long. Losses at the gene ends were 3 bases for V and 7 bases for J; bases not matched to a gene: 7. Looked up from germline, CDR1 is SGHDN and CDR2 is FVKESK.

CDR3 bases: TGTGCCAGCAGCCAGGCGGGGTTCGCAGCGAACACTGAAGCTTTCTTT. Translating gives CASSQAGFAANTEAFF. The rearrangement uses TRBV3-1 (or the pseudogene TRBV3-2) and TRBJ1-1, with D uncertain. CDR3 length: 16 amino acids. Trimming shortened V by 3 bases and J by 1 base, and 15 bases separated the two germline ends. Looked up from germline, CDR1 is LGHDT and CDR2 is YNNKEL (reference sequence).

This clone was recorded a few times. V gene TRBV19 combines with J gene TRBJ1-2, with TRBD1 matching 7 bases. Looked up from germline, CDR1 is LNHDA and CDR2 is SQIVND (reference sequence). This CDR3 region has 15 residues. Losses at the gene ends were 2 bases for V and 4 bases for J; bases not matched to a gene: 7. The CDR3 DNA reads TGTGCCAGTAGTATAAGTAGGGGGCAAGGCTATGGCTACACCTTC. This codes for CASSISRGQGYGYTF.

This clone was observed a handful of times. J is TRBJ1-3 and V is TRBV7-6; D gene unclear. In germline, CDR1 is SGHVS, CDR2 FNYEAQ. The CDR3 sequence is 16 residues long. With 5 bases removed from V and 0 bases from J, the gap between germline ends came to 14 bases. The CDR3 sequence: CASSGRERSSGNTIYF. The CDR3, as DNA: TGTGCCAGCAGCGGACGGGAACGAAGCTCTGGAAACACCATATATTTT. Full variable domain (outside the CDR3, taken from reference TRBV7-6 and TRBJ1-3): GAGVSQSPRYKVTKRGQDVALRCDPISGHVSLYWYRQALGQGPEFLTYFNYEAQQDKSGLPNDRFSAERPEGSISTLTIQRTEQRDSAMYRCASSGRERSSGNTIYFGEGSWLTVV.